This is a list of T cell receptor beta chains from one sample in a study of Graves' ophthalmopathy and Graves' hyperthyroidism. TCRdb used MiXCR to reprocess the multiplex PCR reads, holding one entry per CDR3 protein. The profile covers just over 600,000 distinct CDR3 sequences, with roughly 20% appearing a single time and around 7% taken by the ten largest. Sequencing used peripheral blood. The receptors derive from a woman aged 18 to 35 with stable Graves' hyperthyroidism. Some clones in this sample may be carry-over from other donors' samples. Each CDR3 is given with its conserved first and last residue. Each record gives: clone size, V gene, J gene, D gene, CDR3 DNA, CDR3 protein. D genes are given only for firm matches. The size field is filled for only some rows; it gives once, few, many or a size class.

size: many
V: TRBV6-2/TRBV6-3
J: TRBJ1-5
D: NA
DNA: TGTGCCAGCAGTTACTCGACTCGGGGGCGATATGGCAATCAGCCCCAGCATTTT
CDR3: CASSYSTRGRYGNQPQHF

size: NA
V: TRBV6-1
J: TRBJ2-7
D: NA
DNA: TGTGCCAGCAGTGAAGCTCTCAGGGGCGAGGAGCAGTACTTC
CDR3: CASSEALRGEEQYF

size: NA
V: TRBV12-3/TRBV12-4
J: TRBJ1-1
D: NA
DNA: TGTGCCAGCAGTTTAGAAGGGCTACCGGGGAGGAACACTGAAGCTTTCTTT
CDR3: CASSLEGLPGRNTEAFF

size: many
V: TRBV12-3/TRBV12-4
J: TRBJ2-2
D: NA
DNA: TGTGCCAGCAGTTTAAAGCGAAACACCGGGGAGCTGTTTTTT
CDR3: CASSLKRNTGELFF

size: many
V: TRBV19
J: TRBJ1-1
D: NA
DNA: TGTGCCAGTAGTATTTCAGAGACCACTGAAGCTTTCTTT
CDR3: CASSISETTEAFF

size: many
V: TRBV12-3/TRBV12-4
J: TRBJ1-2
D: NA
DNA: TGTGCCAGCCTTGCCGGCCGGGGCTACACCTTC
CDR3: CASLAGRGYTF

size: many
V: TRBV12-3/TRBV12-4
J: TRBJ2-5
D: NA
DNA: TGTGCCTGTCAAAAAAGGGGGCAAGAGACCCAGTACTTC
CDR3: CACQKRGQETQYF

size: many
V: TRBV12-3/TRBV12-4
J: TRBJ2-7
D: NA
DNA: TGTGCCAGCAGTTTAAGTGGGGATACCTACGAGCAGTACTTC
CDR3: CASSLSGDTYEQYF

size: many
V: TRBV5-1
J: TRBJ2-7
D: TRBD2
DNA: TGCGCCAGCAGCAGGACTAGCGAACGGTCCTACGAGCAGTACTTC
CDR3: CASSRTSERSYEQYF

size: few
V: TRBV19
J: TRBJ1-3
D: NA
DNA: TGTGCCAGTAGTATGATTAAGGAGAGCGCCTCTGGAAACACCATATATTTT
CDR3: CASSMIKESASGNTIYF

size: many
V: TRBV4-1
J: TRBJ1-1
D: NA
DNA: TGCGCCAGCAGCTCCGAGGACAGGAACACTGAAGCTTTCTTT
CDR3: CASSSEDRNTEAFF

size: many
V: TRBV6-2/TRBV6-3
J: TRBJ2-2
D: TRBD2
DNA: TGTGCCAGCAGGCCTCGGGGGGGGATCACCGGGGAGCTGTTTTTT
CDR3: CASRPRGGITGELFF

size: many
V: TRBV20-1
J: TRBJ1-6
D: NA
DNA: TGCAGTGCTAAAGCAGGGGAGGGTTCACCCCTCCACTTT
CDR3: CSAKAGEGSPLHF

size: many
V: TRBV6-4
J: TRBJ1-5
D: NA
DNA: TGTGCCAGCATTCTTCGTGCGGGAGAAACGAGCAATCAGCCCCAGCATTTT
CDR3: CASILRAGETSNQPQHF

size: many
V: TRBV20-1
J: TRBJ1-2
D: NA
DNA: TGCAGTGCTAGAGCACAGGCCACCTCCTATGGCTACACCTTC
CDR3: CSARAQATSYGYTF

size: many
V: TRBV12-3/TRBV12-4
J: TRBJ1-1
D: TRBD1
DNA: TGTGCCAGCAGGTCCGTCCGGGACAGGGCTGCTGAAGCTTTCTTT
CDR3: CASRSVRDRAAEAFF

size: NA
V: TRBV13
J: TRBJ2-7
D: NA
DNA: TGTGCCAGCAGCTTAAATTCGGGTTCGAATGTGGCGCACGAGCAGTACTTC
CDR3: CASSLNSGSNVAHEQYF

size: many
V: TRBV5-8
J: TRBJ2-5
D: NA
DNA: TGTGCCAGCAGCTATTTCAGGGGGGCCGGCCAAGAGACCCAGTACTTC
CDR3: CASSYFRGAGQETQYF

size: many
V: TRBV5-1
J: TRBJ2-2
D: TRBD1
DNA: TGCGCCAGCAAACAGGGGACGAACACCGGGGAGCTGTTTTTT
CDR3: CASKQGTNTGELFF

size: NA
V: TRBV18
J: TRBJ2-4
D: TRBD1
DNA: TGTGCCAGCTCAACACAGGGGGCGGCCAAAAACATTCAGTACTTC
CDR3: CASSTQGAAKNIQYF

size: many
V: TRBV7-2
J: TRBJ1-5
D: NA
DNA: TGTGCCAGCAGCTTAGGGGCAGGTTTACCAAATCAGCCCCAGCATTTT
CDR3: CASSLGAGLPNQPQHF

size: NA
V: TRBV10-1
J: TRBJ2-6
D: NA
DNA: TGCGCCAGCAGTGAGTCGACAGGCTCTGGGGCCAACGTCCTGACTTTC
CDR3: CASSESTGSGANVLTF

size: many
V: TRBV6-1
J: TRBJ1-2
D: TRBD1
DNA: TGTGCCAGCAGGCCCGACAGGGGGCCCTTCACCTTC
CDR3: CASRPDRGPFTF

size: NA
V: TRBV4-2
J: TRBJ2-2
D: TRBD1
DNA: TGTGCCAGCAGCCAAGGGACAGGGGTGACCGGGGAGCTGTTTTTT
CDR3: CASSQGTGVTGELFF

size: many
V: TRBV7-2
J: TRBJ1-1
D: NA
DNA: TGTGCCAGCAGCGCCTTCATGGGGACTGAAGCTTTCTTT
CDR3: CASSAFMGTEAFF

size: NA
V: TRBV7-2
J: TRBJ1-2
D: NA
DNA: TGTGCCAGCAGCAACCGACTGGGGGTCGGCGGCTACACCTTC
CDR3: CASSNRLGVGGYTF

size: NA
V: TRBV6-2/TRBV6-3
J: TRBJ2-3
D: TRBD2
DNA: TGTGCCAGCAGGAAGACTAGCGGTAGCACAGATACGCAGTATTTT
CDR3: CASRKTSGSTDTQYF

size: many
V: TRBV6-1
J: TRBJ2-7
D: NA
DNA: TGTGCCAGCAGTGAAGGTATTAGAGGGGGGCCCTACGAGCAGTACTTC
CDR3: CASSEGIRGGPYEQYF

size: few
V: TRBV7-9
J: TRBJ1-1
D: TRBD1
DNA: TGTGCCAGCAGCTTCACAGGGGGCAGGACTGAAGCTTTCTTT
CDR3: CASSFTGGRTEAFF

size: many
V: TRBV4-1
J: TRBJ2-7
D: NA
DNA: TGCGCCAGCAGCCAAGACATAGGATACGAGCAGTACTTC
CDR3: CASSQDIGYEQYF

size: NA
V: TRBV7-2
J: TRBJ2-7
D: TRBD2
DNA: TGTGCCAGCAGCTTCACTAGCGGCGAGCAGTACTTC
CDR3: CASSFTSGEQYF

size: few
V: TRBV5-1
J: TRBJ1-2
D: NA
DNA: TGCGCCAGCAGCCACAGGGATGGGTATGGCTACACCTTC
CDR3: CASSHRDGYGYTF

size: many
V: TRBV6-1
J: TRBJ1-1
D: NA
DNA: TGTGCCAGCAGTCCCCGGGAAGGGGCCACTGAAGCTTTCTTT
CDR3: CASSPREGATEAFF

size: many
V: TRBV11-1
J: TRBJ1-1
D: NA
DNA: TGTGCCAGCAGCCTTACAGATCAAGCTTTCTTT
CDR3: CASSLTDQAFF

size: many
V: TRBV15
J: TRBJ1-2
D: NA
DNA: TGTGCCACCAGCAGAGATCTTGTGGGTTATGGCTACACCTTC
CDR3: CATSRDLVGYGYTF

size: many
V: TRBV7-3
J: TRBJ1-6
D: NA
DNA: TGTGCCAGCAGCTTAACCCGGTTGCAGGGAGGGTATAATTCACCCCTCCACTTT
CDR3: CASSLTRLQGGYNSPLHF